This T cell receptor (beta chain) originates from a study of T-cell reconstitution after alpha-beta-depleted transplantation in children. Study observations and caveats: From surviving recipient T cells and thymic progenitors came the high day-60 TCRbeta diversity observed in some patients. By one year post-transplant, T-cell counts and diversity largely arose from T cells that were newly produced.

V lost 6 bases, J lost 13 bases, and 25 bases lay in between. The CDR3 covers 14 residues. Germline values: CDR1 DFQATT, CDR2 SNEGSKA (reference sequence). This clonotype turned up a few times. Its antigen is not known. It was with unique molecular identifiers that the TCRbeta library was prepared. TCRdb passed the PCR reads through MiXCR, listing each CDR3 protein once. Altogether 350,000 to 500,000 distinct CDR3 sequences are present, 43% being singletons, with the ten largest covering under 30%. This material consisted of PBMCs, taken before TCRalphabeta/CD19-depleted stem cell transplant. The gene calls are TRBV20-1 and TRBJ2-1; a possible D gene is TRBD2 (6 bases). This TCR was sampled from a girl aged 2-15 years with aplastic anemia, due to receive a stem cell transplant. Here the CDR3 reads CSAGSRGRPGPQFF. The CDR3, as DNA: TGCAGTGCCGGGAGTCGGGGGAGACCGGGGCCTCAGTTCTTC.